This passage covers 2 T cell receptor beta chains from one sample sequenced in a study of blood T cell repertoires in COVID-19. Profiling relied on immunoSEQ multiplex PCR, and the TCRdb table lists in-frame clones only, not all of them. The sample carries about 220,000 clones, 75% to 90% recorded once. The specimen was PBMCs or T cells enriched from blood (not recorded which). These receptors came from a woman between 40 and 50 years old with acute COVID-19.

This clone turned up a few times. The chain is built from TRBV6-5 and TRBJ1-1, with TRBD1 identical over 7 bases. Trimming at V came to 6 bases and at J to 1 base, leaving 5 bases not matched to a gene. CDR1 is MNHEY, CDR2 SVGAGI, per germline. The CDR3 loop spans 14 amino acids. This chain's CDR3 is CASRARQGNTEAFF. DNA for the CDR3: TGTGCCAGCAGAGCAAGACAGGGGAACACTGAAGCTTTCTTT.

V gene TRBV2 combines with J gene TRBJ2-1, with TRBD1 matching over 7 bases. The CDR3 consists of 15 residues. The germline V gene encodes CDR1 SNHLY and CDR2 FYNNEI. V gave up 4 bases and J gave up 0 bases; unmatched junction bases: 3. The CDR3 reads CASSAGTDSYNEQFF. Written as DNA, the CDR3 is TGTGCCAGCAGTGCTGGGACAGACTCCTACAATGAGCAGTTCTTC.